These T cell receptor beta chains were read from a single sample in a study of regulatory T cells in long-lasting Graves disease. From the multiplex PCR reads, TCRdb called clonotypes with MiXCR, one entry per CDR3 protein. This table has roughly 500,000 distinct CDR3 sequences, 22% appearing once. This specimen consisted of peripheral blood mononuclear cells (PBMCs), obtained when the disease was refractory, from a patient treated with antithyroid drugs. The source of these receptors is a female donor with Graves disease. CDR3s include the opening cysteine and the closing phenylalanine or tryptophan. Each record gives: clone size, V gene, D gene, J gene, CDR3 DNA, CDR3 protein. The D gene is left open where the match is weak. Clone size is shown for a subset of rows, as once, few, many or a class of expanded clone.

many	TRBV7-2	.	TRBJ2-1	TGTGCCAGCAGCCCAGACAACTCCTACAATGAGCAGTTCTTC	CASSPDNSYNEQFF
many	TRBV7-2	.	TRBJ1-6	TGTGCCAGCAGCTTTCAAGGGGCACCCCTCCACTTT	CASSFQGAPLHF
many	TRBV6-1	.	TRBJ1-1	TGTGCCAGCAACCAGGCAGGGTCGGACCCTGAAGCTTTCTTT	CASNQAGSDPEAFF
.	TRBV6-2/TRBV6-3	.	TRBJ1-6	TGTGCCAGCAGTTACGGCGGGGCCCTCCACTTT	CASSYGGALHF
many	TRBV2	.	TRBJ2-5	TGTGCCAGCAGTGTCGAGGGATCCCCTGGAGAGACCCAGTACTTC	CASSVEGSPGETQYF
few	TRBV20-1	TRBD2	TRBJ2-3	TGCAGTGCTAGACCGGGACTAAGCACAGATACGCAGTATTTT	CSARPGLSTDTQYF
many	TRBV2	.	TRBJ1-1	TGTGCCAGCAGTCCCCCATGGGGCCGGGGGACTGAAGCTTTCTTT	CASSPPWGRGTEAFF
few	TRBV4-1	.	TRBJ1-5	TGCGCCAGCAGCCAAGATCATAATCAGCCCCAGCATTTT	CASSQDHNQPQHF
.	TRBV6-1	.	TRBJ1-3	TGTGCCTCCAGAAGCGGGGTAGGGATGAACTCGGCCTCTGGAAACACCATATATTTT	CASRSGVGMNSASGNTIYF
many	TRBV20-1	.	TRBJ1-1	TGCAGTGCTAGATCCAGGGCGGGGGACACTGAAGCTTTCTTT	CSARSRAGDTEAFF
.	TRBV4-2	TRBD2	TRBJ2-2	TGTGCCAGCAGCCACGAACGGGGGGCCGGGGAGCTGTTTTTT	CASSHERGAGELFF
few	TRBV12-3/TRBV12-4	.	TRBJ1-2	TGTGCCAGCAGTTCCCCGTTACAGGGTTATGGCTACACCTTC	CASSSPLQGYGYTF
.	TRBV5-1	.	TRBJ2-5	TGCGCCAGCAGCTTGTCGGGGACCCCCCCGAGGGTGGGCCAGTACTTC	CASSLSGTPPRVGQYF
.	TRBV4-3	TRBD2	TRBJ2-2	TGCGCCAGCAGCCCCACCCTGACTAGCGCGAACACCGGGGAGCTGTTTTTT	CASSPTLTSANTGELFF
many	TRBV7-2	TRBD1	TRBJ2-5	TGTGCCAGCAGTCCCGGGACAGGGGAGACCCAGTACTTC	CASSPGTGETQYF
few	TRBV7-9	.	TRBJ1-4	TGTGCCAGCAGCTTAGACGAATATAGGCATGCAACTAATGAAAAACTGTTTTTT	CASSLDEYRHATNEKLFF
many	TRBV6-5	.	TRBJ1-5	TGTGCCAGCAGTTACTCCTCTTCGGGGCCCCAGCATTTT	CASSYSSSGPQHF
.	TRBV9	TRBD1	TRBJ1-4	TGTGCCAGCAGCGTACAGGGGGATAGTGAAAAACCGTTTTTT	CASSVQGDSEKPFF
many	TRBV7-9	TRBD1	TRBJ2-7	TGTGCCAGCAGGCCACGGACAGGGATGCACGAGCAGTACTTC	CASRPRTGMHEQYF
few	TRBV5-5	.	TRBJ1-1	TGTGCCAGCAGCTTGGGAGCGAGGGTCTTGGGGACTGAAGCTTTCTTT	CASSLGARVLGTEAFF
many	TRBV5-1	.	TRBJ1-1	TGTGCCAGCAGCTTAGGTGGGGAGAACACTGAAGCTTTCTTT	CASSLGGENTEAFF
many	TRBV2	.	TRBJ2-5	TGTGCCAGCAGTGAAATCGCCGGGGTCCAAGAGACCCAGTACTTC	CASSEIAGVQETQYF
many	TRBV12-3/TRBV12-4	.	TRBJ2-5	TGTGCCAGCAGTTTAGGGGACCAGAGGGGGCAAGAGACCCAGTACTTC	CASSLGDQRGQETQYF
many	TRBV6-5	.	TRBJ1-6	TGTGCCAGCAGTTCCTTACCCGCCCTGGACAGCTGGACTTCACCCCTCCACTTT	CASSSLPALDSWTSPLHF
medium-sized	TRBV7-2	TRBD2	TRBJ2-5	TGTGCCAGCAGCCTCGGGGGGGGGCCAGAGACCCAGTACTTC	CASSLGGGPETQYF
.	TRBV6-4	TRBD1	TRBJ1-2	TGTGCCAGCAGTTACATCGACAGGGGGCGTGTTGGCTACACCTTC	CASSYIDRGRVGYTF
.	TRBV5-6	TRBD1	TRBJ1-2	TGTGCCAGCAGCGCTAATCCCGGGACAGGGGACGGCTACACCTTC	CASSANPGTGDGYTF
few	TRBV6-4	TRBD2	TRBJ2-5	TGTGCCAGCAGTGAGACTAGCGGGGGCCAAGAGACCCAGTACTTC	CASSETSGGQETQYF
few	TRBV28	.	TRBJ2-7	TGTGCCGGCAGAACCGGGACTCCGGGGGCTTTC	CAGRTGTPGAF
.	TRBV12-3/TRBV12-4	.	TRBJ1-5	TGTGCCAGCAGTCCCACAGCTCTGCCCCAGCATTTT	CASSPTALPQHF
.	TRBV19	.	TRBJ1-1	TGTGCCAGTATAAGATACACTGAAGCTTTCTTT	CASIRYTEAFF
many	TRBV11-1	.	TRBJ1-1	TGTGCCAGCAGCAGGGACGGCCTTAAGAACACTGAAGCTTTCTTT	CASSRDGLKNTEAFF
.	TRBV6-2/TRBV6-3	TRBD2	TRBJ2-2	TGTGCCAGCAAGGGAGGGCAAATTTCCACCGGGGAGCTGTTTTTT	CASKGGQISTGELFF
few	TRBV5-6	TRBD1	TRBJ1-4	TGTGCCAGCAGATCTTCCTTCAACAGGGGTGGGGAAAAACTGTTTTTT	CASRSSFNRGGEKLFF
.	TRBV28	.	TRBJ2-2	TGTGCCAGCAGTCGGGACGTTTGGAACACCGGGGAGCTGTTTTTT	CASSRDVWNTGELFF
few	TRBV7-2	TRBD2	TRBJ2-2	TGTGCCAGCAGCTTAGCGTCAACTAGCGGTAACACCGGGGAGCTGTTTTTT	CASSLASTSGNTGELFF
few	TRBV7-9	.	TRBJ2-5	TGTGCCAGCAGCTCCCTGGTTGGAGGCGCCTACCAAGAGACCCAGTACTTC	CASSSLVGGAYQETQYF
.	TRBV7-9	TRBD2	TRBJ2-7	TGTGCCAGCAGCTCGGTTAGCGGGAGTGGCTACGAGCAGTACTTC	CASSSVSGSGYEQYF
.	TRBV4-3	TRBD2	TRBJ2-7	TGCGCCAGCAGCCAAGACGCGGGGGGGTCCTACGAGCAGTACTTC	CASSQDAGGSYEQYF
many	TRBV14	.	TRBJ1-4	TGTGCCAGCAGCCCCCACAAGGAAGAAAAACTGTTTTTT	CASSPHKEEKLFF
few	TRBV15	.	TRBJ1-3	TGTGCCACCAGCGGGGACGGCAGCTCTGGAAACACCATATATTTT	CATSGDGSSGNTIYF
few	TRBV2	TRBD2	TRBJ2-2	TGTGCCAGCAGTCACTGGATGACAGACCCGGGACTAGCGGGGGCGACGAACACCGGGGAGCTGTTTTTT	CASSHWMTDPGLAGATNTGELFF
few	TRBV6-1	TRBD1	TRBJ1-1	TGTGCCAGCACTCCCCGGACAGGCCGTGAAGCTTTCTTT	CASTPRTGREAFF
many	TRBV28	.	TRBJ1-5	TGTGCCAGCAGTTTAGAATTGGACAATCAGCCCCAGCATTTT	CASSLELDNQPQHF
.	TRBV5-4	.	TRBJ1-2	TGTGCCAGCAGCCCGGACGGTGGAGGCTATGGCTACACCTTC	CASSPDGGGYGYTF
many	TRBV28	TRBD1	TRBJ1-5	TGTGCCAGCACCTCCTTGGACAGGGGGGGCAATCAGCCCCAGCATTTT	CASTSLDRGGNQPQHF
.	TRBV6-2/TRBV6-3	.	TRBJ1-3	TGTGCCAGCAGTTACCGCACCCCAGGGAATTCTGGAAACACCATATATTTT	CASSYRTPGNSGNTIYF
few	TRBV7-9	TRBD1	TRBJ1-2	TGTGCCAGCAGCTTTCCCGGGACAGGGGAACGTGGCTACACCTTC	CASSFPGTGERGYTF
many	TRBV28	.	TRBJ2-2	TGTGCCAGCAGTCCCTACACCCCGGGGGAGCTGTTTTTT	CASSPYTPGELFF